This T cell receptor (beta chain) is from a study of Ad26.COV2.S vaccination and SARS-CoV-2 variants. Trimming cost V 8 bases and J 8 bases, with 9 bases left between them. The CDR3 length is 10 residues. Germline V CDR1 and CDR2: KGHSH, LQKENI. Treatment noted: 15 to 20 received Ad26.COV2.S at low or high dose, single or two shots; roughly five received placebo; per-sample allocation not given. The study sampled participants on day 63 after the first vaccine or placebo injection. Regarding this clone: The antigen remains unidentified.

General study findings and limits: There was reportedly substantial breadth in spike-specific CD8+ and CD4+ T cell responses after vaccination.

The assay was immunoSEQ multiplex PCR, and TCRdb's table has in-frame clones only and misses some. This table has around 240,000 clones, around 87% appearing once. This material consisted of peripheral blood, taken in a trial of Ad26.COV2.S vaccine versus placebo. This receptor was taken from a person aged 18 to 59 who received the Ad26.COV2.S COVID-19 vaccine or a placebo. The rearrangement joins TRBV18 to TRBJ1-1; D not resolved. CDR3 protein: CASHRPEAFF. Written as DNA, the CDR3 is TGTGCCAGCCACCGGCCAGAAGCTTTCTTT.